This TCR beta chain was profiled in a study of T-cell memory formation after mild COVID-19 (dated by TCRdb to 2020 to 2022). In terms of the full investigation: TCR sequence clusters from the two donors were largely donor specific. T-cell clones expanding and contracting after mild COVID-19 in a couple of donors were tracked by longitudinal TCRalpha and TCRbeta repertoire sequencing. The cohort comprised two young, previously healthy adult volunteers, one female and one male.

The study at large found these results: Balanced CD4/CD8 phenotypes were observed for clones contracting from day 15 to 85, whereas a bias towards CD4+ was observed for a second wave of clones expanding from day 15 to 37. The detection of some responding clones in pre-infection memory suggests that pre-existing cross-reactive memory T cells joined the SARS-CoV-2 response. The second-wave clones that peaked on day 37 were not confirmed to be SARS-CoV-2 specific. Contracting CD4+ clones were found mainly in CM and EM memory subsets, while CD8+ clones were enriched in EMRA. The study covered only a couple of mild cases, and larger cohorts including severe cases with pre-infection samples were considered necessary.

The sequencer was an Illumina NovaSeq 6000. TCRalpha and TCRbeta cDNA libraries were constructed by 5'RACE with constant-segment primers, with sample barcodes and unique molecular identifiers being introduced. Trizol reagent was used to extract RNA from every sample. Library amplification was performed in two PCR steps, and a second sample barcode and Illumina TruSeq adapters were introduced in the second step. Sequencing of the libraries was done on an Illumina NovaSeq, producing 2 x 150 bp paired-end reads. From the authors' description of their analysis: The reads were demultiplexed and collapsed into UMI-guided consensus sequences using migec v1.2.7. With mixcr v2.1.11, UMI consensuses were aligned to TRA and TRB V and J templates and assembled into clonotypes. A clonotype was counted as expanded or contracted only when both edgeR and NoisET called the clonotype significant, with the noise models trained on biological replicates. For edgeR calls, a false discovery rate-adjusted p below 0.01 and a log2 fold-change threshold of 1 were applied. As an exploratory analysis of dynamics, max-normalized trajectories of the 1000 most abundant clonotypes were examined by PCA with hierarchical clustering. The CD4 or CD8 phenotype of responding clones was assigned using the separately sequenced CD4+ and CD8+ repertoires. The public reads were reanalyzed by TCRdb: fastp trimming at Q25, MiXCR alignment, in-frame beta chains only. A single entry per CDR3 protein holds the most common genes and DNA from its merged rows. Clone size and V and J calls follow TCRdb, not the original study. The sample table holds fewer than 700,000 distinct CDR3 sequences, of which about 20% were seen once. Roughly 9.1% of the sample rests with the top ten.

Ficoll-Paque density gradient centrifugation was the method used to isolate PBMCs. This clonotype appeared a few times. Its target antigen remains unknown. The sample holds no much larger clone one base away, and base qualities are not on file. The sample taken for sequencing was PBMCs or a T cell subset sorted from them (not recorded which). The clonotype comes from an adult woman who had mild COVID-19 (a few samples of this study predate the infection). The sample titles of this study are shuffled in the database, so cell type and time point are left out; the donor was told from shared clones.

The CDR3 protein: CSATGSGMTYEQYF. The DNA sequence is TGCAGTGCTACGGGTAGCGGGATGACCTACGAGCAGTACTTC. The chain employs TRBV20-1 and TRBJ2-7; 8 central nucleotides agree with TRBD2. The CDR3 goes from the cysteine to the phenylalanine over 14 residues. Only the CDR3 part of the read is kept: 42 bases, read in frame from the first base. The germline V end is reduced by 4 bases and the J end by 2 bases; junction bases left unmatched: 7. CDR1 and CDR2 are read off the germline V gene (reference sequence) as DFQATT and SNEGSKA.